This TCR beta chain was observed in a study of blood T cell repertoires in COVID-19. Clones were read by immunoSEQ multiplex PCR, and TCRdb kept only the in-frame ones, dropping some. Of fewer than 250,000 clones in the sample, approximately 84% were seen once. V dropped 2 bases and J dropped 4; count of bases not matched to a gene: 9. In germline, CDR1 is SGDLS, CDR2 YYNGEE. The CDR3 length is 16 residues. This receptor was identified in a woman in her thirties who had recovered from COVID-19. This chain connects TRBV9 to TRBJ2-3; 8 bases line up with TRBD2. Sequencing input: PBMCs or T cells enriched from blood (not recorded which). The CDR3 is CASSVLGGRTADTQYF. As DNA, the CDR3 is TGTGCCAGCAGCGTTTTGGGCGGGAGGACGGCAGATACGCAGTATTTT.